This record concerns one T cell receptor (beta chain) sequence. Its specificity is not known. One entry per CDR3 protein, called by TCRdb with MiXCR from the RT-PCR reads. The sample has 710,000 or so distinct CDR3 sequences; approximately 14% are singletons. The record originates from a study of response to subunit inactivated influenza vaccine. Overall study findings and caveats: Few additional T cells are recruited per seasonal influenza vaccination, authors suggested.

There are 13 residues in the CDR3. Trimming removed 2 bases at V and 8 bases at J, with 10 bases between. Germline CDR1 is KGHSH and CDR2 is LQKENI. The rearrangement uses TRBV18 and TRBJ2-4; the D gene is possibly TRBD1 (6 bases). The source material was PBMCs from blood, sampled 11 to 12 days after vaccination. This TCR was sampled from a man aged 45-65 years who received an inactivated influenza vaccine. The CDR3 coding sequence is TGTGCCAGCTCACCAAGGGGGACCGACATTCAGTACTTC. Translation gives CASSPRGTDIQYF.